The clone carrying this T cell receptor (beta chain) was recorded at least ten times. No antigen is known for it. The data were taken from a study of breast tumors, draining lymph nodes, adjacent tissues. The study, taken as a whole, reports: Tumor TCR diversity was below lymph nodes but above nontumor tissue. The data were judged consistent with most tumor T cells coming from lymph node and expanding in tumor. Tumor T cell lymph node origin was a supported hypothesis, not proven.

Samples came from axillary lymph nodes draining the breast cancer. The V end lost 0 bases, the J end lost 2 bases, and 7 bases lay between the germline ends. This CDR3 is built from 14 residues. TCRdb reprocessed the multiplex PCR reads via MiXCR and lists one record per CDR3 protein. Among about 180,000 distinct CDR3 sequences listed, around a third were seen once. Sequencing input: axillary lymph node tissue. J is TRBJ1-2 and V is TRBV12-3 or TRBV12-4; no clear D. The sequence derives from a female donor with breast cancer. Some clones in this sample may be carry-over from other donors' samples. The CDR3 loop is CASSLARRNYGYTF. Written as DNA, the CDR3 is TGTGCCAGCAGTTTAGCGAGGCGGAACTATGGCTACACCTTC.